This TCR beta chain was sequenced for a study of cytomegalovirus exposure and HLA in healthy donors. Study context: The Caucasian-associated ancestry cluster held more than 80% of around 380 genotyped donors. Study observations and caveats: Upon later analysis, HLA-associated TCR beta chains proved more clonally expanded than other, equally common chains. CMV serostatus was the sole immune exposure data available. Rare sequences made up most TCRs, while some public TCRs were found in many donors.

The V gene lost 6 bases and the J gene lost 1 base, with 14 bases spanning the gap. This CDR3 is 14 amino acids long. Germline V gene sequence: CDR1 SQVTM, CDR2 ANQGSEA. To note about this clone: Its antigen is unknown.

The study ran its PCR with 60 Vbeta and 13 Jbeta primers. Here immunoSEQ multiplex PCR was the method, and the copy in TCRdb shows in-frame clones only, minus some. Among about 110,000 clones listed, about 85% were seen once. This sequence originates from a young man in good health and CMV-seronegative. V gene TRBV29-1 combines with J gene TRBJ2-3; possible D gene TRBD2, 5 bases. The sequenced material came from PBMCs. In nucleotides, the CDR3 is TGCAGCGTCCAAGGGAGTCTTGGCACAGATACGCAGTATTTT. It yields the protein CSVQGSLGTDTQYF.